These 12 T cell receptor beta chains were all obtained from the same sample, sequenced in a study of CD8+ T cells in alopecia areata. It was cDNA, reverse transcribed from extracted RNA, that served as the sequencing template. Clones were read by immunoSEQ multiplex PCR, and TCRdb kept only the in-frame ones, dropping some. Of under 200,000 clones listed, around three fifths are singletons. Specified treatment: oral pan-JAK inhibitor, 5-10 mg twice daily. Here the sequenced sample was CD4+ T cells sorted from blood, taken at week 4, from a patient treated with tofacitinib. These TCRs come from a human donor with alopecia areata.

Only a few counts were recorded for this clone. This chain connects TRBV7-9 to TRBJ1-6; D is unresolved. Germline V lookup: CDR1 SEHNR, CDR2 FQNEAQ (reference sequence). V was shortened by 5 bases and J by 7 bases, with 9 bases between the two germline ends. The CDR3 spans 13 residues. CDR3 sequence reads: CASSPRPNSPLHF. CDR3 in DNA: TGTGCCAGCAGCCCGAGACCCAATTCACCCCTCCACTTT.

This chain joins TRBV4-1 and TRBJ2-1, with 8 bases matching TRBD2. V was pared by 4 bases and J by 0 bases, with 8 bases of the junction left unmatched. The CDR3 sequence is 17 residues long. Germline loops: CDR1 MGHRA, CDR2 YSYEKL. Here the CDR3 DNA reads TGCGCCAGCAGCCGATCACCGGGGGGGGACTCCTACAATGAGCAGTTCTTC. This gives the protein CASSRSPGGDSYNEQFF.

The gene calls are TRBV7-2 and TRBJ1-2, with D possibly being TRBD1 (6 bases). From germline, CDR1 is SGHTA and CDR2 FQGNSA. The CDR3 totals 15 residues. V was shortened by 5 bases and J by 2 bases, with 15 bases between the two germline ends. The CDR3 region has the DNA TGTGCCAGCAGCCCGGAGCCCACAGGGAACTATGGCTACACCTTC. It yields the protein CASSPEPTGNYGYTF.

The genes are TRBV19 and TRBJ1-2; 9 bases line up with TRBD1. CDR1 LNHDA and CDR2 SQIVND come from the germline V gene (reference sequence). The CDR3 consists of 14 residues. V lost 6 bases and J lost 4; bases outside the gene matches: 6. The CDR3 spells CASSPQGAFYGYTF. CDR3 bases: TGTGCCAGTAGCCCACAGGGGGCTTTCTATGGCTACACCTTC.

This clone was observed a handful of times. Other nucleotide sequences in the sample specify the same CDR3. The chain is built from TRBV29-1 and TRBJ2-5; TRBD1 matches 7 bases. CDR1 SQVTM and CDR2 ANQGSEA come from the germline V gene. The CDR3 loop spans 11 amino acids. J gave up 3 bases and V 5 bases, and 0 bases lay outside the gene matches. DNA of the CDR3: TGCAGCGTTCAGGGGGAAGAGACCCAGTACTTC. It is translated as CSVQGEETQYF.

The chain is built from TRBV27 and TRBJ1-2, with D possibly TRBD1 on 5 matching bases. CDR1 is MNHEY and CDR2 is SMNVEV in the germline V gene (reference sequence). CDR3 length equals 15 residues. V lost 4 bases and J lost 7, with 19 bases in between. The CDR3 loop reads CASSSYQIGGTGYTF. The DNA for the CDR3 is TGTGCCAGCAGTTCATATCAAATCGGGGGAACTGGCTACACCTTC.

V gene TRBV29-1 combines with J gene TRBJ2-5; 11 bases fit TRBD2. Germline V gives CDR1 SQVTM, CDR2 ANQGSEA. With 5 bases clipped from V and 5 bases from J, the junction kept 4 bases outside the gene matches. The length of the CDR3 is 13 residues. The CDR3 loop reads CSVLTSGAETQYF. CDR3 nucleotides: TGCAGCGTTCTGACTAGCGGGGCGGAGACCCAGTACTTC.

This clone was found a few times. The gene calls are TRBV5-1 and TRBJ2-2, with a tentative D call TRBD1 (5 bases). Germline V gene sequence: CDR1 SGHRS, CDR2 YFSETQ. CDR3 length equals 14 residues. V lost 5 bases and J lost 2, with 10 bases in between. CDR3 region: CASRNRTNTGELFF. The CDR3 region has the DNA TGCGCCAGCAGAAACAGGACCAACACCGGGGAGCTGTTTTTT.

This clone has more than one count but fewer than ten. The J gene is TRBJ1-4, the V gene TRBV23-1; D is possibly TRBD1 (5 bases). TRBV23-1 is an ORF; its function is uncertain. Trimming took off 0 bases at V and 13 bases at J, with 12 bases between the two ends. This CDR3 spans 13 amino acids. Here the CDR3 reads CASSQSAGKLLFF. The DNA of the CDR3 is TGCGCCAGCAGTCAATCGGCAGGGAAGTTACTGTTTTTT.

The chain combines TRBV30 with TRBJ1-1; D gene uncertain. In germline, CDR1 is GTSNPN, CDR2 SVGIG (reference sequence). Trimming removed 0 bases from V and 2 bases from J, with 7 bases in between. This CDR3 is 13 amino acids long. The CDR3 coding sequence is TGTGCCTGGAGTGTCAAGCCCAACACTGAAGCTTTCTTT. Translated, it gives CAWSVKPNTEAFF.

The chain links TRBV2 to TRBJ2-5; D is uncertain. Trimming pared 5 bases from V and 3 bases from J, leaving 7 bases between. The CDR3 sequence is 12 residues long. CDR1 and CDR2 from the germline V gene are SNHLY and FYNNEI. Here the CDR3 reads CASSIIEETQYF. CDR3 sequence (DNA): TGTGCCAGCAGTATCATAGAAGAGACCCAGTACTTC.

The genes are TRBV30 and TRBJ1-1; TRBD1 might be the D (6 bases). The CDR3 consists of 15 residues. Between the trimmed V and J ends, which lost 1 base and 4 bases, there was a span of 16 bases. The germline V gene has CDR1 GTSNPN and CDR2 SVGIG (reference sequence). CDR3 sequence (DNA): TGTGCCTGGAGTGCGTCCAGGGGATTAGGCACTGAAGCTTTCTTT. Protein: CAWSASRGLGTEAFF.